Sequencing of this TCR beta chain was carried out in a study of cytomegalovirus exposure and HLA in healthy donors. The PCR contained 60 Vbeta and 13 Jbeta primers. Profiled with immunoSEQ multiplex PCR; TCRdb holds only in-frame clones, not every one. Of about 160,000 clones listed, around three quarters were seen once; the top ten hold 13%. There are 15 residues in the CDR3. V lost 4 bases to trimming and J lost 9 bases; unmatched junction nucleotides: 6. The germline V gene has CDR1 SGHAT and CDR2 FQNNGV. The source is a man aged 40-50 years in good health and CMV-seropositive. V is TRBV11-2 and J is TRBJ2-1; TRBD2 matches at 13 bases. The sequenced sample was PBMCs. CDR3 in amino acids: CASSWPGLAGTEQFF. In DNA, the CDR3 is TGTGCCAGCAGCTGGCCGGGACTAGCGGGAACTGAGCAGTTCTTC.